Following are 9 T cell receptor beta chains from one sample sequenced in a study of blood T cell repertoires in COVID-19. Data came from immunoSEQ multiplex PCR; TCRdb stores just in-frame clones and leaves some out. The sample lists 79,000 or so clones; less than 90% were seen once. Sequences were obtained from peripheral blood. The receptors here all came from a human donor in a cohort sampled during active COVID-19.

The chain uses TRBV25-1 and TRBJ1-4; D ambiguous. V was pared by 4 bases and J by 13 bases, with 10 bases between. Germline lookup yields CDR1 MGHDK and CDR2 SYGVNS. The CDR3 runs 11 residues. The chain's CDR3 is CASSAHKILFF. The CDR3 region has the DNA TGTGCCAGCAGTGCCCACAAAATACTGTTTTTT. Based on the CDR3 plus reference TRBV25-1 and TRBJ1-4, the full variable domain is EADIYQTPRYLVIGTGKKITLECSQTMGHDKMYWYQQDPGMELHLIHYSYGVNSTEKGDLSSESTVSRIRTEHFPLTLESARPSHTSQYLCASSAHKILFFGSGTQLSVL.

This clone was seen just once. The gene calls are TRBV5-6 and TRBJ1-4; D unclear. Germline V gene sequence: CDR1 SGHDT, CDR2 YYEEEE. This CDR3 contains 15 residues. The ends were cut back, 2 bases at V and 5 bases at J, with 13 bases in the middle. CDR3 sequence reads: CASSFRGRANEKLFF. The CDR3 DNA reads TGTGCCAGCAGCTTTCGGGGAAGGGCCAATGAAAAACTGTTTTTT.

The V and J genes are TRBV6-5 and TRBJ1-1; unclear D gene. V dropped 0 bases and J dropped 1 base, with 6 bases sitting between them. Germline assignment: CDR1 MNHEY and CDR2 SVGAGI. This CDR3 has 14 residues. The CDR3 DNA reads TGTGCCAGCAGTTACTCCCCAGGGAACACTGAAGCTTTCTTT. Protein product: CASSYSPGNTEAFF.

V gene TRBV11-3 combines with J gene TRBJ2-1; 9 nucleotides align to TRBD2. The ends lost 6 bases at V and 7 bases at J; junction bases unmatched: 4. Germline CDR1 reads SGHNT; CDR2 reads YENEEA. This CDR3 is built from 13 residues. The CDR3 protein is CASRASGVNEQFF. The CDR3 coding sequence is TGTGCCAGCAGAGCTAGCGGGGTTAATGAGCAGTTCTTC.

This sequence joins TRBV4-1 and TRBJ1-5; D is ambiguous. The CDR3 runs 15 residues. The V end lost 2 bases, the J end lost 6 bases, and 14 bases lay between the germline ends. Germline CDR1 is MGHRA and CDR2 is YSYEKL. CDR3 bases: TGCGCCAGCAGCCAAAACTTTGGAGGGAGTCAGCCCCAGCATTTT. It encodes CASSQNFGGSQPQHF.

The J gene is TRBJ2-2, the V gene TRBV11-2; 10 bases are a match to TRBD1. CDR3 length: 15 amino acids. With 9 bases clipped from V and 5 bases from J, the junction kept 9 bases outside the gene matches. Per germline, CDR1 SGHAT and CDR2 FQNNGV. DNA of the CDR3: TGTGCCAGTTATTTTAGGGACAGGGGTACCGGGGAGCTGTTTTTT. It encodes CASYFRDRGTGELFF. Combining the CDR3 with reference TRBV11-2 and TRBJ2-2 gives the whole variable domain EAGVAQSPRYKIIEKRQSVAFWCNPISGHATLYWYQQILGQGPKLLIQFQNNGVVDDSQLPKDRFSAERLKGVDSTLKIQPAKLEDSAVYLCASYFRDRGTGELFFGEGSRLTVL.

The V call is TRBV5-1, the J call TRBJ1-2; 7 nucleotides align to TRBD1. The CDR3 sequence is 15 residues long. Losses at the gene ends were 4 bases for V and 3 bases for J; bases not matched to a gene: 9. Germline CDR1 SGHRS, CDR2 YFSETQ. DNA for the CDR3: TGCGCCAGCAGCCTGGGGACAGCGGAAGACTATGGCTACACCTTC. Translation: CASSLGTAEDYGYTF.

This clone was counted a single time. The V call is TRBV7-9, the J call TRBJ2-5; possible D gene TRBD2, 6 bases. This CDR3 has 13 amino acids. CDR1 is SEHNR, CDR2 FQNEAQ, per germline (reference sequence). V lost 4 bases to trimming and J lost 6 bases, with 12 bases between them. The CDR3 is CASSWRGRQTQYF. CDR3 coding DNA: TGTGCCAGCAGCTGGAGGGGTAGGCAGACCCAGTACTTC.

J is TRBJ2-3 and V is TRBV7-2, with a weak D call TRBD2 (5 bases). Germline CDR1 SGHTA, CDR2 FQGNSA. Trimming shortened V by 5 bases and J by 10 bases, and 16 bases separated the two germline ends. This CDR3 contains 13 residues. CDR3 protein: CASSHTDWVAQYF. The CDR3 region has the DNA TGTGCCAGCAGCCACACGGACTGGGTAGCGCAGTATTTT.